Below are 18 T cell receptor beta chains sequenced from a single sample in a study of cytomegalovirus exposure and HLA in healthy donors. The PCR ran on 60 Vbeta and 13 Jbeta primers. The repertoire was sequenced with immunoSEQ multiplex PCR; TCRdb's copy has only in-frame clones and lacks some. The sample yields 45,000 to 60,000 clones, approximately 68% seen once. Material for sequencing was PBMCs. The receptors stem from a man aged 30-40 years in good health and CMV-seronegative.

This clone occurred a few times. The chain combines TRBV5-1 with TRBJ1-2, with TRBD1 matching 12 bases. Germline CDR1 reads SGHRS; CDR2 reads YFSETQ. V lost 5 bases to trimming and J lost 5 bases; unmatched junction nucleotides: 7. The length of the CDR3 is 15 residues. The CDR3 DNA reads TGCGCCAGCAGTTATGGGGGACAGGGGGCATATGGCTACACCTTC. This encodes CASSYGGQGAYGYTF.

The genes are TRBV5-1 and TRBJ2-1, with 15 bases lining up with TRBD2. CDR1 SGHRS and CDR2 YFSETQ come from the germline V gene. The ends lost 4 bases at V and 7 bases at J; junction bases unmatched: 9. The CDR3 has 17 amino acids. CDR3 in DNA: TGCGCCAGCAGCCCCAGGACTAGCGGGAGGGCATTGAATGAGCAGTTCTTC. It codes for CASSPRTSGRALNEQFF.

This clone was seen only a few times. The chain carries TRBV19 and TRBJ2-6, with D perhaps matching TRBD2 (6 bases). V lost 3 bases to trimming and J lost 2 bases, with 11 bases between them. CDR3 length equals 16 residues. CDR1 LNHDA and CDR2 SQIVND come from the germline V gene (reference sequence). The CDR3 DNA reads as TGTGCCAGTAGTATGGGGGGTAGGGCTGGGGCCAACGTCCTGACTTTC. This sequence encodes CASSMGGRAGANVLTF.

This clone was recorded a few times. The chain carries TRBV6-5 and TRBJ2-7, with TRBD1 matching 7 bases. V gave up 2 bases and J gave up 6 bases; unmatched junction bases: 7. The CDR3 extends over 14 amino acids. CDR1 is MNHEY and CDR2 is SVGAGI in the germline V gene. For the CDR3, the DNA is TGTGCCAGCAGTTACCGACAGGGACCCGGCGAGCAGTACTTC. Translation: CASSYRQGPGEQYF.

This sequence joins TRBV9 and TRBJ1-1; D not certain. CDR3 size: 12 residues. V dropped 0 bases and J dropped 5 bases, with 5 bases sitting between them. In germline, CDR1 is SGDLS, CDR2 YYNGEE. CDR3 coding DNA: TGTGCCAGCAGCGTAGGAGGGACTGAAGCTTTCTTT. It codes for CASSVGGTEAFF.

This chain connects TRBV5-1 to TRBJ2-3, with unresolved D. The germline V gene has CDR1 SGHRS and CDR2 YFSETQ. This CDR3 comprises 14 residues. The ends were cut back, 2 bases at V and 2 bases at J, with 9 bases in the middle. The CDR3 sequence is CASSFGGNTDTQYF. As DNA, the CDR3 is TGCGCCAGCAGCTTCGGCGGAAACACAGATACGCAGTATTTT.

The chain couples TRBV11-2 to TRBJ2-7; 8 bases map to TRBD2. This CDR3 comprises 18 residues. The V gene's germline CDR1 is SGHAT and CDR2 FQNNGV. V lost 0 bases, J lost 3 bases, and 13 bases stayed unmatched. The CDR3 region has the DNA TGTGCCAGCAGCTTAGATTGGGCGACTAGCGCCGGATACTACGAGCAGTACTTC. Encoded protein: CASSLDWATSAGYYEQYF.

The chain uses TRBV15 and TRBJ2-1; 11 bases align to TRBD2. Per the germline V gene, CDR1 is LNHNV and CDR2 is YYDKDF (reference sequence). V was pared by 5 bases and J by 4 bases, with 4 bases of the junction left unmatched. The CDR3 length is 15 residues. CDR3 sequence reads: CATSLTSGSYNEQFF. The CDR3 DNA is TGTGCCACCAGCTTAACTAGCGGGAGTTACAATGAGCAGTTCTTC.

The chain is built from TRBV25-1 and TRBJ1-1; 7 bases agree with TRBD1. This CDR3 has 13 amino acids. Germline V gives CDR1 MGHDK, CDR2 SYGVNS. After removal of 8 bases from V and 1 base from J, the junction contained 4 bases not matched to a gene. CDR3: CASEGQQNTEAFF. In DNA, the CDR3 is TGTGCCAGCGAGGGACAGCAGAACACTGAAGCTTTCTTT.

The V gene is TRBV5-4, the J gene TRBJ1-2; D might be TRBD1 (6 bases). Deletions cut 2 bases from V and 4 bases from J, with 15 bases between. This CDR3 contains 15 residues. Germline V gives CDR1 SGHNT, CDR2 YYREEE (reference sequence). The CDR3 spells CASSFRGGDPYGYTF. The CDR3 DNA follows: TGTGCCAGCAGCTTCCGGGGGGGCGACCCCTATGGCTACACCTTC.

This chain uses TRBV7-2 with TRBJ2-1; 11 bases map to TRBD2. Per germline, CDR1 SGHTA and CDR2 FQGNSA. The CDR3 has 16 residues. Trimming removed 4 bases from V and 8 bases from J; junction bases left unmatched: 10. This chain's CDR3 is CASSSTSGSRGYEQFF. The CDR3 DNA follows: TGTGCCAGCAGCTCCACTAGCGGGAGTAGAGGGTATGAGCAGTTCTTC.

The gene calls are TRBV6-6 and TRBJ1-1; no firm D call. Trimming shortened V by 2 bases and J by 7 bases, and 5 bases separated the two germline ends. Germline V gene lookup returns CDR1 MNHNY and CDR2 SVGAGI (reference sequence). CDR3 size: 11 residues. The CDR3 DNA reads TGTGCCAGCAGTTACGAGAATGAAGCTTTCTTT. Its translation: CASSYENEAFF.

The V call is TRBV2, the J call TRBJ2-7; maybe TRBD2 (5 bases). This CDR3 has 16 residues. Trimming took off 6 bases at V and 2 bases at J, with 20 bases between the two ends. From germline, CDR1 is SNHLY and CDR2 FYNNEI. The CDR3 DNA follows: TGTGCCAGCAGCGGAGGATTAGGACTTCCTACCTACGAGCAGTACTTC. It is translated as CASSGGLGLPTYEQYF.

The V gene is TRBV7-8, the J gene TRBJ1-2; D call uncertain. CDR1 and CDR2 (germline): SGHVS, FQNEAQ. V was pared by 4 bases and J by 4 bases, with 16 bases between. The CDR3 has 15 residues. DNA of the CDR3: TGTGCCAGCAGCTCCGAGGGTGGGATTTCCTATGGCTACACCTTC. Translation: CASSSEGGISYGYTF.

The chain combines TRBV5-1 with TRBJ2-7, with TRBD1 identical over 7 bases. The CDR3 spans 14 residues. V gave up 4 bases and J gave up 3 bases; unmatched junction bases: 7. Per the germline V gene, CDR1 is SGHRS and CDR2 is YFSETQ. CDR3 DNA: TGCGCCAGCAGCGGACAGGTTGGGGACTACGAGCAGTACTTC. This encodes CASSGQVGDYEQYF.

The chain employs TRBV5-4 and TRBJ1-4; 7 nucleotides match TRBD1. The V and J ends lost 1 base and 1 base, in that order; junction bases with no gene match: 1. Looked up from germline, CDR1 is SGHNT and CDR2 is YYREEE (reference sequence). The CDR3 extends over 15 amino acids. CDR3 DNA: TGTGCCAGCAGCTTGAGGACAGGAACTAATGAAAAACTGTTTTTT. The encoded protein is CASSLRTGTNEKLFF.

The chain employs TRBV15 and TRBJ1-1; possibly TRBD1 for D (5 bases). CDR3 size: 15 residues. Germline values: CDR1 LNHNV, CDR2 YYDKDF (reference sequence). V lost 1 base to trimming and J lost 6 bases, with 15 bases between them. Here the CDR3 reads CATSRALGEWAEAFF. The CDR3 DNA reads TGTGCCACCAGCAGAGCGCTAGGGGAATGGGCTGAAGCTTTCTTT. Supplemented by reference TRBV15 and TRBJ1-1, the full variable domain reads DAMVIQNPRYQVTQFGKPVTLSCSQTLNHNVMYWYQQKSSQAPKLLFHYYDKDFNNEADTPDNFQSRRPNTSFCFLDIRSPGLGDTAMYLCATSRALGEWAEAFFGQGTRLTVV.

This chain links TRBV10-2 with TRBJ2-7; no clear D. The length of the CDR3 is 10 residues. CDR1 and CDR2 (germline): WSHSY, SAAADI. V shed 7 bases and J shed 7 bases, with 8 bases lying between them. Here the CDR3 reads CASMLGEQYF. In DNA, the CDR3 is TGCGCCAGCATGCTCGGGGAGCAGTACTTC.